This T cell receptor beta chain was documented in a study of T-cell memory formation after mild COVID-19. General study points: There were some responding clones in pre-infection memory, which suggested that cross-reactive memory had joined.

CDR3 size: 16 residues. Between the trimmed V and J ends, which lost 0 bases and 6 bases, there was a span of 16 bases. The germline V gene encodes CDR1 SGHRS and CDR2 YFSETQ. As regards this clonotype: What it binds is unknown.

Using its own MiXCR run on the 5' RACE reads, TCRdb lists one record per CDR3 protein. The sample carries about 140,000 distinct CDR3 sequences, under 25% recorded once. Sequencing used PBMCs or a T cell subset sorted from them (not recorded which). V gene TRBV5-1 combines with J gene TRBJ2-1, with D possibly matching TRBD2 (5 bases). This clonotype originated in an adult woman who had mild COVID-19 (a few samples of this study predate the infection). Cell type and time point are not known. DNA of the CDR3: TGCGCCAGCAGCTTGGAGAGGGTGGTGGTAAGCAATGAGCAGTTCTTC. This gives the protein CASSLERVVVSNEQFF.